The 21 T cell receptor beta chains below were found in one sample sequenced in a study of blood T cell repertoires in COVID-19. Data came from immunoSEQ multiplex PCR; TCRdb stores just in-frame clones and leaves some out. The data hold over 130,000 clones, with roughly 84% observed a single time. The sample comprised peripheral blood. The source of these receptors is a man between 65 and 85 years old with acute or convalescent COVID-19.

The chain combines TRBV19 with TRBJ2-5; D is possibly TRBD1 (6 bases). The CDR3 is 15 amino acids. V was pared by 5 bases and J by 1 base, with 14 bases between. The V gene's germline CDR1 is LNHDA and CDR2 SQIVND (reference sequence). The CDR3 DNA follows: TGTGCCAGTAGTGCTAGGGGGTCCTTCCAAGAGACCCAGTACTTC. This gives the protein CASSARGSFQETQYF. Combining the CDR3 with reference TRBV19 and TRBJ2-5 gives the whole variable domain DGGITQSPKYLFRKEGQNVTLSCEQNLNHDAMYWYRQDPGQGLRLIYYSQIVNDFQKGDIAEGYSVSREKKESFPLTVTSAQKNPTAFYLCASSARGSFQETQYFGPGTRLLVL.

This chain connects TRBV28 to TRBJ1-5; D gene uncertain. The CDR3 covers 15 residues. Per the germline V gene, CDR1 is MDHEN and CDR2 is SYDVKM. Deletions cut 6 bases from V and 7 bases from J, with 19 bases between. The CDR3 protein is CASSRDNLPWQPQHF. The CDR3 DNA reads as TGTGCCAGCAGCCGAGACAATCTCCCTTGGCAGCCCCAGCATTTT.

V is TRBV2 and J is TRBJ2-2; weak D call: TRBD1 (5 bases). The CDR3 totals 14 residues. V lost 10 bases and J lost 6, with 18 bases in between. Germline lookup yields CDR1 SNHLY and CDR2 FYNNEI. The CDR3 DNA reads TGTGCCACCGGCAGGGTCTTTTCCTCCGGGGAGCTGTTTTTT. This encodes CATGRVFSSGELFF. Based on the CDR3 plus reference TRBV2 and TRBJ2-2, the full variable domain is EPEVTQTPSHQVTQMGQEVILRCVPISNHLYFYWYRQILGQKVEFLVSFYNNEISEKSEIFDDQFSVERPDGSNFTLKIRSTKLEDSAMYFCATGRVFSSGELFFGEGSRLTVL.

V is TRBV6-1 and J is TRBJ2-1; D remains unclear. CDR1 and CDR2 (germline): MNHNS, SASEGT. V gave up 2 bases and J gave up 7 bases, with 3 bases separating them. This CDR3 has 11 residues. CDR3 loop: CASSEPNEQFF. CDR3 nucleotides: TGTGCCAGCAGTGAACCAAATGAGCAGTTCTTC.

CDR3 sequence: CASSQWLAGGSDTQYF. CDR3 coding DNA: TGCGCCAGCAGCCAGTGGTTAGCGGGAGGGTCAGATACGCAGTATTTT. The chain links TRBV5-1 to TRBJ2-3; 11 positions agree with TRBD2. The CDR3 is 16 residues long. Germline loops: CDR1 SGHRS, CDR2 YFSETQ. Trimming removed 4 bases from V and 4 bases from J; junction bases left unmatched: 8. The variable domain in full, with the rest retrieved from reference TRBV5-1 and TRBJ2-3, is KAGVTQTPRYLIKTRGQQVTLSCSPISGHRSVSWYQQTPGQGLQFLFEYFSETQRNKGNFPGRFSGRQFSNSRSEMNVSTLELGDSALYLCASSQWLAGGSDTQYFGPGTRLTVL.

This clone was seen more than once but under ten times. CDR3 bases: TGTGCCAGCAGTGGGAGAACTAGCGGGAGGAAGAACGAGCAGTACTTC. Amino acid sequence: CASSGRTSGRKNEQYF. This sequence joins TRBV28 and TRBJ2-7, with 12 bases identical to TRBD2. CDR1 and CDR2 (germline): MDHEN, SYDVKM. V gave up 5 bases and J gave up 5 bases; unmatched junction bases: 10. The CDR3 covers 16 residues. Together with reference TRBV28 and TRBJ2-7, the CDR3 gives the full variable domain: DVKVTQSSRYLVKRTGEKVFLECVQDMDHENMFWYRQDPGLGLRLIYFSYDVKMKEKGDIPEGYSVSREKKERFSLILESASTNQTSMYLCASSGRTSGRKNEQYFGPGTRLTVT.

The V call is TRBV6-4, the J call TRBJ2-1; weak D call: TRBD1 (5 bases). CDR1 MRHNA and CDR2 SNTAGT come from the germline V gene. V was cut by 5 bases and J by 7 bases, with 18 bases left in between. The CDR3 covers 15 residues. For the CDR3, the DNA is TGTGCCAGCAGTCCTCTTCCAGGGAATGGGAATGAGCAGTTCTTC. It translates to CASSPLPGNGNEQFF.

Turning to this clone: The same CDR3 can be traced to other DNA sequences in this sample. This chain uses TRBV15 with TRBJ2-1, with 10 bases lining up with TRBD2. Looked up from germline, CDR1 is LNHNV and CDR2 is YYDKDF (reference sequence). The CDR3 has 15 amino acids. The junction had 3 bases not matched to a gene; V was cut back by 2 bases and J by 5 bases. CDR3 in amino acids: CATSRRTSGNNEQFF. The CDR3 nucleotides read TGTGCCACCAGCAGAAGGACTAGCGGTAACAATGAGCAGTTCTTC.

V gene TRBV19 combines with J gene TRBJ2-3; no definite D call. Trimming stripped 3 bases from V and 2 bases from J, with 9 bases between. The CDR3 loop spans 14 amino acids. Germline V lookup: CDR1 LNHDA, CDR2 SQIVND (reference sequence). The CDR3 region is CASSIGVTTDTQYF. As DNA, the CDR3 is TGTGCCAGTAGTATCGGTGTTACCACAGATACGCAGTATTTT. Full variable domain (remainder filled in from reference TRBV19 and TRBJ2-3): DGGITQSPKYLFRKEGQNVTLSCEQNLNHDAMYWYRQDPGQGLRLIYYSQIVNDFQKGDIAEGYSVSREKKESFPLTVTSAQKNPTAFYLCASSIGVTTDTQYFGPGTRLTVL.

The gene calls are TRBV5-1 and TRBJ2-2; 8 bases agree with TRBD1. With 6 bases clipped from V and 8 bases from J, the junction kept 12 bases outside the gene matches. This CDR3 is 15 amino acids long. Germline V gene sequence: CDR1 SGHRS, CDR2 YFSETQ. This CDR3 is CASTLSTGGLGELFF. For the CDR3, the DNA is TGCGCCAGCACCCTGAGTACAGGGGGTTTGGGGGAGCTGTTTTTT.

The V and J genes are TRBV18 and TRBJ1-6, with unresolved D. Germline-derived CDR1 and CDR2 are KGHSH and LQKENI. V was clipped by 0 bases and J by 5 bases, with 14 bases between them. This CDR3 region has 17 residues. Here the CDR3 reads CASSPPSQNTHNSPLHF. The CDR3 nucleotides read TGTGCCAGCTCACCACCATCGCAGAATACGCATAATTCACCCCTCCACTTT.

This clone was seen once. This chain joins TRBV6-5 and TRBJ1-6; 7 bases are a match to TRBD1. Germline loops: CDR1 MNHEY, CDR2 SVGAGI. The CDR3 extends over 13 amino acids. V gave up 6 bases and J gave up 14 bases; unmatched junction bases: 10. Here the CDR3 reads CASRRQGVLTLHF. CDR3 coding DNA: TGTGCCAGCAGGAGGCAGGGGGTTTTAACCCTCCACTTT.

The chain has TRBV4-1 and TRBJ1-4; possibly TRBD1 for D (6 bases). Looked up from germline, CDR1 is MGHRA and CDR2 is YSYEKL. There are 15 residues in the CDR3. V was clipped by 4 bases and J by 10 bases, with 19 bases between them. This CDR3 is CASSPYTGKERKLFF. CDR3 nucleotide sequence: TGCGCCAGCAGCCCATACACAGGGAAGGAGAGAAAACTGTTTTTT.

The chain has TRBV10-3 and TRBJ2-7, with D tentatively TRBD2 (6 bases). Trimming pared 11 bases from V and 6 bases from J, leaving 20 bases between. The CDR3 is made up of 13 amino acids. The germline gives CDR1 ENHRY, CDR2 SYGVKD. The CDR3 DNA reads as TGTGCCTCCCAAGGTGGGACTCCTCTCGAGCAGTACTTC. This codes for CASQGGTPLEQYF.

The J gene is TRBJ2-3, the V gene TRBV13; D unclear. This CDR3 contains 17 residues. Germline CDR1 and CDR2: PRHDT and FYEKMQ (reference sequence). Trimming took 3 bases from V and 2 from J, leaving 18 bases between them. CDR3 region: CASSLSEISIFTDTQYF. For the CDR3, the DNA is TGTGCCAGCAGCTTGTCGGAGATTTCCATTTTCACAGATACGCAGTATTTT.

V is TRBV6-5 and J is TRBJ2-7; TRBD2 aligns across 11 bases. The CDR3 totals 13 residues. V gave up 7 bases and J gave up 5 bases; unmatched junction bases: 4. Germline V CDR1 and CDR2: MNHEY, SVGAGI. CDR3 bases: TGTGCCAGCACCCTAGCGGGAGGACACGAGCAGTACTTC. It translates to CASTLAGGHEQYF.

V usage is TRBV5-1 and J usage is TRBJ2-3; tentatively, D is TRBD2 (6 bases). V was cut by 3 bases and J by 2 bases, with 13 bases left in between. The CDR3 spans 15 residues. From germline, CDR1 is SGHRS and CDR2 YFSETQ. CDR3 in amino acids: CASSWDSNPTDTQYF. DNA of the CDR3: TGCGCCAGCAGCTGGGACTCTAACCCCACAGATACGCAGTATTTT. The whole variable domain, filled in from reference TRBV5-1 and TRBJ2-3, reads KAGVTQTPRYLIKTRGQQVTLSCSPISGHRSVSWYQQTPGQGLQFLFEYFSETQRNKGNFPGRFSGRQFSNSRSEMNVSTLELGDSALYLCASSWDSNPTDTQYFGPGTRLTVL.

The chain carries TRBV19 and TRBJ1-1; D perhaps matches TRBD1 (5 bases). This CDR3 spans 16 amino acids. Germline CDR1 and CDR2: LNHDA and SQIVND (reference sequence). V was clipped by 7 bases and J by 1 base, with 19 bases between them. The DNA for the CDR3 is TGTGCCAGTAAGAGGGACTTAGAGGGGACGAACACTGAAGCTTTCTTT. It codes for CASKRDLEGTNTEAFF.

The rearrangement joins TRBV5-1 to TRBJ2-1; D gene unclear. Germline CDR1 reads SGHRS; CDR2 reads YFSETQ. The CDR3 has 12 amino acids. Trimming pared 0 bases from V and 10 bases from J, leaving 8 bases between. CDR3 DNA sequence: TGCGCCAGCAGCTTGGCCCTACAGGAGCAGTTCTTC. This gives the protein CASSLALQEQFF.

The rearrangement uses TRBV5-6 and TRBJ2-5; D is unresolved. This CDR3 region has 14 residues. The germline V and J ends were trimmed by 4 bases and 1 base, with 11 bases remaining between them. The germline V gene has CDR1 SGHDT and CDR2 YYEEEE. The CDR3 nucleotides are TGTGCCAGCAGCCTTCAGGTGGTCCAAGAGACCCAGTACTTC. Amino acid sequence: CASSLQVVQETQYF.

The chain's CDR3 is CASSIGPEDTQYF. CDR3 DNA: TGTGCCAGTAGTATAGGGCCAGAAGATACGCAGTATTTT. The rearrangement uses TRBV19 and TRBJ2-3; D gene ambiguous. Germline assignment: CDR1 LNHDA and CDR2 SQIVND (reference sequence). Trimming left V 1 base short and J 5 bases short, with 7 bases between. This CDR3 spans 13 amino acids.